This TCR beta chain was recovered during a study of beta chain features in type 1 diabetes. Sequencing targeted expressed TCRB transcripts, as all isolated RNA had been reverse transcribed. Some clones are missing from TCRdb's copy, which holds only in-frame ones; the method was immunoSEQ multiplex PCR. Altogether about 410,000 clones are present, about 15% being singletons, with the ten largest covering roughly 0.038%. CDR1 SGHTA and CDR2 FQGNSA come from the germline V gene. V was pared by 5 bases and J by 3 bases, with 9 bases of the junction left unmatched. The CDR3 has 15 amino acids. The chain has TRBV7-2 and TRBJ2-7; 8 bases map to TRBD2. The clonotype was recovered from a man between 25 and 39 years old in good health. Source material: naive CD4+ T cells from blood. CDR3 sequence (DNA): TGTGCCAGCAGCGTCAGCGGGGGCCTCATCTACGAGCAGTACTTC. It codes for CASSVSGGLIYEQYF.